Each of the 24 T cell receptor beta chains below was sequenced from the same sample in a study of Tregs in tolerant kidney transplant recipients. Method: immunoSEQ multiplex PCR; TCRdb's copy keeps in-frame clones and lacks some. Of about 94,000 clones listed, more than 85% are singletons. The specimen was CD4+ T cells from blood, collected before the transplant. The receptors come from a human donor who received a combined kidney and bone marrow transplant.

The chain links TRBV2 to TRBJ2-4; 8 bases are a match to TRBD2. The ends lost 9 bases at V and 8 bases at J; junction bases unmatched: 6. The CDR3 covers 12 residues. Germline V CDR1 and CDR2: SNHLY, FYNNEI. For the CDR3, the DNA is TGTGCCAGTACTTACGGGGGGGACATTCAGTACTTC. Its protein product is CASTYGGDIQYF.

The chain uses TRBV27 and TRBJ2-2; D might be TRBD2 (6 bases). The CDR3 length is 13 residues. Germline V gives CDR1 MNHEY, CDR2 SMNVEV (reference sequence). Between the trimmed V and J ends, which lost 6 bases and 5 bases, there was a span of 10 bases. CDR3 sequence reads: CASSGGETGELFF. The CDR3 nucleotides read TGTGCCAGCAGCGGGGGTGAAACCGGGGAGCTGTTTTTT.

CDR3: CASSLGGGQLHNEQFF. The CDR3 nucleotides are TGTGCCAGCAGCTTAGGGGGGGGGCAACTCCACAATGAGCAGTTCTTC. The chain has TRBV7-9 and TRBJ2-1, with a weak D call TRBD2 (7 bases). The germline V and J ends were trimmed by 1 base and 5 bases, with 15 bases remaining between them. CDR3 length equals 16 residues. Germline assignment: CDR1 SEHNR and CDR2 FQNEAQ (reference sequence). Full variable domain (outside the CDR3, taken from reference TRBV7-9 and TRBJ2-1): DTGVSQNPRHKITKRGQNVTFRCDPISEHNRLYWYRQTLGQGPEFLTYFQNEAQLEKSRLLSDRFSAERPKGSFSTLEIQRTEQGDSAMYLCASSLGGGQLHNEQFFGPGTRLTVL.

The chain couples TRBV7-2 to TRBJ1-1; TRBD1 matches at 7 bases. There are 12 residues in the CDR3. In germline, CDR1 is SGHTA, CDR2 FQGNSA. V lost 3 bases to trimming and J lost 11 bases; unmatched junction nucleotides: 6. CDR3 protein: CASSFSVQGAFF. CDR3 DNA: TGTGCCAGCAGCTTTTCGGTACAGGGGGCTTTCTTT. Full variable domain (rest looked up from reference TRBV7-2 and TRBJ1-1): GAGVSQSPSNKVTEKGKDVELRCDPISGHTALYWYRQSLGQGLEFLIYFQGNSAPDKSGLPSDRFSAERTGGSVSTLTIQRTQQEDSAVYLCASSFSVQGAFFGQGTRLTVV.

This chain joins TRBV4-2 and TRBJ1-2; TRBD1 matches 9 bases. The CDR3 has 16 residues. Looked up from germline, CDR1 is LGHNA and CDR2 is YNFKEQ. Germline trimming cut 3 bases from V and 2 bases from J; bases unmatched to any gene: 7. CDR3 residues: CASSHPQGAGNYGYTF. For the CDR3, the DNA is TGTGCCAGCAGCCATCCACAGGGGGCGGGAAACTATGGCTACACCTTC.

This clone was counted between two and nine times. This rearrangement joins TRBV5-3 to TRBJ1-3; D gene ambiguous. TRBV5-3 is an ORF, with its function uncertain. This CDR3 comprises 13 residues. V was trimmed by 0 bases and J by 4 bases, leaving 5 bases between them. CDR3 region: CARSLGRGNTIYF. Written as DNA, the CDR3 is TGTGCCAGAAGCTTGGGGAGGGGAAACACCATATATTTT.

The chain carries TRBV10-3 and TRBJ1-4, with unresolved D. V gave up 4 bases and J gave up 0 bases, with 9 bases separating them. Germline V lookup: CDR1 ENHRY, CDR2 SYGVKD. The CDR3 length is 15 residues. The CDR3 here is CAISAQAATNEKLFF. In DNA, the CDR3 is TGTGCCATCAGTGCCCAGGCTGCAACTAATGAAAAACTGTTTTTT.

The gene calls are TRBV6-1 and TRBJ1-1; D gene uncertain. CDR3 length: 13 amino acids. Trimming removed 8 bases from V and 1 base from J, with 11 bases in between. The V gene's germline CDR1 is MNHNS and CDR2 SASEGT. CDR3 loop: CASGSTSNTEAFF. CDR3 nucleotides: TGTGCCAGCGGTAGCACTTCGAACACTGAAGCTTTCTTT.

The chain joins TRBV7-2 to TRBJ2-1; 10 nucleotides line up with TRBD2. V shed 3 bases, J shed 2 bases, and the junction held 4 bases outside the gene matches. Germline-derived CDR1 and CDR2 are SGHTA and FQGNSA. The CDR3 is 16 amino acids. CDR3 DNA: TGTGCCAGCAGCTTTCAAGCGGGAGGGGCCTACAATGAGCAGTTCTTC. Its translation: CASSFQAGGAYNEQFF.

This chain links TRBV19 with TRBJ1-5, with D maybe TRBD1 (5 bases). V was clipped by 5 bases and J by 0 bases, with 8 bases between them. In germline, CDR1 is LNHDA, CDR2 SQIVND (reference sequence). The CDR3 is 14 residues long. Written as DNA, the CDR3 is TGTGCCAGTAGTGTACAGGATAGCAATCAGCCCCAGCATTTT. This codes for CASSVQDSNQPQHF.

The chain links TRBV5-1 to TRBJ1-3; maybe TRBD1 (6 bases). This CDR3 has 17 residues. Trimming took off 4 bases at V and 0 bases at J, with 17 bases between the two ends. Germline CDR1 is SGHRS and CDR2 is YFSETQ. The CDR3 DNA reads TGCGCCAGCAGCAACGCAGTACGGGACACCTCTGGAAACACCATATATTTT. Protein sequence: CASSNAVRDTSGNTIYF.

V and J are TRBV11-2 and TRBJ1-1, with no clear D. V lost 1 base and J lost 10, with 13 bases in between. CDR1 and CDR2 (germline): SGHAT, FQNNGV. The CDR3 length is 13 residues. CDR3 amino acids: CASSLGLSRVAFF. CDR3 DNA sequence: TGTGCCAGCAGCTTAGGTCTCAGTCGGGTAGCTTTCTTT.

This rearrangement joins TRBV4-3 to TRBJ2-1, with TRBD2 matching 8 bases. Germline trimming cut 3 bases from V and 5 bases from J; bases unmatched to any gene: 6. The CDR3 has 15 residues. The germline V gene has CDR1 LGHNA and CDR2 YSLEER. The CDR3 coding sequence is TGCGCCAGCAGCCACCGGACTAGCACGGACAATGAGCAGTTCTTC. As protein: CASSHRTSTDNEQFF.

The chain employs TRBV7-6 and TRBJ2-5, with 10 nucleotides matching TRBD2. The length of the CDR3 is 16 residues. V dropped 1 base and J dropped 2; count of bases not matched to a gene: 4. The germline V gene has CDR1 SGHVS and CDR2 FNYEAQ. The DNA of the CDR3 is TGTGCCAGCAGCTTAGTACCAGCGGGGGGGCAAGAGACCCAGTACTTC. Its translation is CASSLVPAGGQETQYF.

This chain connects TRBV6-1 to TRBJ1-2; TRBD1 might be the D (5 bases). The CDR3 has 13 residues. V lost 3 bases, J lost 2 bases, and 7 bases lay in between. From germline, CDR1 is MNHNS and CDR2 SASEGT. The CDR3 nucleotides read TGTGCCAGCAGTGAGGCAGGGAACTATGGCTACACCTTC. Translated, it gives CASSEAGNYGYTF.

In regard to this clone: Other DNA sequences in this specimen translate into the identical CDR3. The chain links TRBV4-3 to TRBJ1-2; tentatively, D is TRBD1 (5 bases). Trimming removed 1 base from V and 3 bases from J, with 6 bases in between. Looked up from germline, CDR1 is LGHNA and CDR2 is YSLEER. The CDR3 extends over 13 amino acids. The CDR3 loop reads CASSQGGDYGYTF. CDR3 DNA sequence: TGCGCCAGCAGCCAAGGGGGGGACTATGGCTACACCTTC.

The chain joins TRBV7-2 to TRBJ2-5; D is possibly TRBD2 (6 bases). Per the germline V gene, CDR1 is SGHTA and CDR2 is FQGNSA. This CDR3 is 14 amino acids long. The V end lost 3 bases, the J end lost 5 bases, and 13 bases lay between the germline ends. The CDR3 is CASSLAGLGETQYF. DNA for the CDR3: TGTGCCAGCAGCTTGGCGGGGCTTGGGGAGACCCAGTACTTC.

This clone was seen just once. The J gene is TRBJ2-5, the V gene TRBV6-5; D call uncertain. Germline values: CDR1 MNHEY, CDR2 SVGAGI. The CDR3 extends over 11 amino acids. V lost 2 bases, J lost 6 bases, and 4 bases lay in between. The CDR3 sequence is CASSYSQTQYF. The CDR3 nucleotides are TGTGCCAGCAGTTACAGCCAGACCCAGTACTTC.

This clone was observed a single time. The chain employs TRBV5-1 and TRBJ1-2; D is possibly TRBD1 (5 bases). V lost 1 base, J lost 0 bases, and 7 bases lay in between. This CDR3 comprises 14 residues. Per the germline V gene, CDR1 is SGHRS and CDR2 is YFSETQ. The CDR3 DNA reads as TGCGCCAGCAGCTTGAAGGGGCCTAACTATGGCTACACCTTC. This encodes CASSLKGPNYGYTF.

This chain joins TRBV18 and TRBJ1-5, with D perhaps matching TRBD1 (6 bases). V lost 0 bases to trimming and J lost 7 bases, with 10 bases between them. CDR1 is KGHSH, CDR2 LQKENI, per germline. This CDR3 spans 14 amino acids. CDR3 protein: CASSPPGGGQPQHF. In DNA form, the CDR3 reads TGTGCCAGCTCACCACCGGGAGGGGGGCAGCCCCAGCATTTT.

The chain has TRBV19 and TRBJ1-2; 8 bases line up with TRBD1. The CDR3 totals 14 residues. V lost 3 bases to trimming and J lost 3 bases; unmatched junction nucleotides: 3. Germline-derived CDR1 and CDR2 are LNHDA and SQIVND (reference sequence). CDR3 residues: CASSIDRGDYGYTF. As DNA, the CDR3 is TGTGCCAGTAGTATCGACAGGGGAGACTATGGCTACACCTTC.

As regards this clone: Other nucleotide sequences in the sample specify the same CDR3. The rearrangement uses TRBV10-3 and TRBJ1-6; D might be TRBD1 (5 bases). Germline CDR1 ENHRY, CDR2 SYGVKD. This CDR3 comprises 14 residues. V was cut by 6 bases and J by 5 bases, with 11 bases left in between. The CDR3, as DNA: TGTGCCATCAGCTTAGGACAAAATAATTCACCCCTCCACTTT. Its protein product is CAISLGQNNSPLHF.

V usage is TRBV9 and J usage is TRBJ2-3; the match to TRBD2 covers 11 bases. With V trimmed by 4 bases and J by 6 bases, 7 bases remained unmatched. The CDR3 runs to 15 residues. Germline loops: CDR1 SGDLS, CDR2 YYNGEE. CDR3 DNA sequence: TGTGCCAGCAGCACGCCTAGCGGGAGGACGGATACGCAGTATTTT. Protein product: CASSTPSGRTDTQYF.

The V call is TRBV5-5, the J call TRBJ1-1; unclear D gene. The CDR3 loop spans 18 amino acids. Germline loops: CDR1 SGHKS, CDR2 YYEKEE (reference sequence). Trimming removed 1 base at V and 0 bases at J, with 19 bases between. The CDR3 here is CASSLRPQIISVNTEAFF. DNA of the CDR3: TGTGCCAGCAGCTTGCGGCCCCAGATAATAAGCGTGAACACTGAAGCTTTCTTT.